This TCR beta chain was documented in a study of T-cell reconstitution after alpha-beta-depleted transplantation in children. The germline V gene encodes CDR1 DFQATT and CDR2 SNEGSKA (reference sequence). The CDR3 extends over 17 amino acids. V was cut by 2 bases and J by 1 base, with 19 bases left in between. This clonotype was observed a few times. Library preparation (for TCRbeta) was performed with unique molecular identifiers. TCRdb re-called the PCR reads with MiXCR, one entry per CDR3 protein. The sample contains hundreds of thousands of distinct CDR3 sequences, about 15% of which appear only once.

This specimen consisted of PBMCs from the stem cell graft donor, obtained from the stem cell graft. This clonotype was obtained from a human donor who donated a stem cell graft to a child with acute myeloid leukemia. The chain has TRBV20-1 and TRBJ2-3; D is tentatively TRBD1 or TRBD2 (6 bases each). The DNA for the CDR3 is TGCAGTGCTAGAAATCTCAAGGGGGGCCGGCGCACAGATACGCAGTATTTT. Its translation: CSARNLKGGRRTDTQYF.